One and the same sample provided the 4 T cell receptor beta chains below, sequenced in a study of molecular identifiers for immune sequencing clone quantification. TCRdb re-called the PCR reads with MiXCR, one entry per CDR3 protein. The sample shows approximately 54,000 distinct CDR3 sequences, approximately 26% of them seen only once. The source material was naive CD8+ T cells from blood, with Jurkat cell RNA spiked in. Subset reported: FACS-sorted CD8+CD4-CCR7+CD45RA+ naive T cells. These receptor sequences come from a human donor in good health. Some libraries in this study had Jurkat cell RNA spiked in.

Concerning this clonotype: A junction end diverges from the germline sequence, so it may reflect a read error. The rearrangement uses TRBV30 and TRBJ1-3; the D gene is possibly TRBD1 (6 bases). The CDR3 covers 14 residues. Germline V lookup: CDR1 GTSNPN, CDR2 SVGIG (reference sequence). CDR3 sequence: CACLSRGLGSTIYF. DNA for the CDR3: TGTGCCTGTCTTTCCAGGGGACTTGGAAGCACCATATATTTT.

This clonotype was recorded many times. V and J are TRBV5-1 and TRBJ2-6; tentative D call: TRBD1 (6 bases). Trimming took off 3 bases at V and 0 bases at J, with 16 bases between the two ends. CDR1 is SGHRS and CDR2 is YFSETQ in the germline V gene. CDR3 length equals 18 residues. CDR3 coding DNA: TGCGCCAGCAGCTGGAAGGACAGCCCGGGCTCTGGGGCCAACGTCCTGACTTTC. This sequence encodes CASSWKDSPGSGANVLTF.

This clonotype was picked up a small number of times. The J gene is TRBJ1-2, the V gene TRBV27; D remains ambiguous. Germline assignment: CDR1 MNHEY and CDR2 SMNVEV (reference sequence). The CDR3 covers 13 residues. V was cut by 2 bases and J by 6 bases, with 10 bases left in between. The chain's CDR3 is CASSLGGLHGYTF. The CDR3 nucleotides read TGTGCCAGCAGTTTAGGAGGGTTACATGGCTACACCTTC.

A note on this clonotype: This sequence may be a read error, since a much larger clone differs from it by one base. V usage is TRBV11-2 and J usage is TRBJ2-1; the match to TRBD2 covers 12 bases. Per germline, CDR1 SGHAT and CDR2 FQNNGV. This CDR3 has 17 residues. J gave up 5 bases and V 4 bases, and 9 bases lay outside the gene matches. The CDR3 DNA is TGTGCCAGCAGCTCAAGGACTAGCGGGAATTGGAACAATGAGCAGTTCTTC. Protein sequence: CASSSRTSGNWNNEQFF. Full variable domain (remainder filled in from reference TRBV11-2 and TRBJ2-1): EAGVAQSPRYKIIEKRQSVAFWCNPISGHATLYWYQQILGQGPKLLIQFQNNGVVDDSQLPKDRFSAERLKGVDSTLKIQPAKLEDSAVYLCASSSRTSGNWNNEQFFGPGTRLTVL.